Listed here is a single TCR beta chain. The antigen is undetermined. V lost 5 bases to trimming and J lost 4 bases, with 18 bases between them. CDR1 is SGHRS, CDR2 YFSETQ, per germline. The CDR3 sequence is 15 residues long. The sample comes from a study of T cells after yellow fever vaccination. Study information: When fractions had low cell numbers, they were prepared with SMART-Seq v4 Ultra Low Input.

TCR cDNA, made by 5'RACE template switching, carried an added universal primer site and UMIs. Using its own MiXCR run on the 5' RACE reads, TCRdb lists one record per CDR3 protein. Of around 400,000 distinct CDR3 sequences listed, 11% were seen once; the top ten hold around 18%. The study, taken as a whole, reports: Subsequent booster samples again held most clones from primary vaccination (96% CD4, about 86% CD8). There was a small share of clonotypes that showed up in both the CD4 and CD8 compartments.

This chain joins TRBV5-1 and TRBJ1-1; D may be TRBD1 (6 bases). This specimen was PBMCs, taken on the day of the first yellow fever vaccination. This sequence was found in a man between 18 and 35 years old who received the YFV17D yellow fever vaccine. The CDR3 protein is CASSWNRVVGTEAFF. The CDR3 DNA follows: TGCGCCAGCAGTTGGAACAGGGTTGTTGGCACTGAAGCTTTCTTT.